The 9 T cell receptor beta chains presented below share a single source sample, sequenced in a study of blood T cell repertoires in COVID-19. Method: immunoSEQ multiplex PCR; TCRdb's copy keeps in-frame clones and lacks some. The table includes 170,000 or so clones, roughly 77% detected once. Sequencing was performed on peripheral blood. The receptors shown here come from a man between 70 and 80 years old with active or convalescent COVID-19.

This chain uses TRBV27 with TRBJ2-3, with 8 bases fitting TRBD2. The length of the CDR3 is 14 residues. The V gene's germline CDR1 is MNHEY and CDR2 SMNVEV (reference sequence). After removal of 11 bases from V and 3 bases from J, the junction contained 10 bases not matched to a gene. CDR3 in amino acids: CASSRLALTDTQYF. In DNA, the CDR3 is TGTGCCTCCTCCAGACTAGCGCTTACAGATACGCAGTATTTT.

This clone was recorded only once. The V gene is TRBV7-2, the J gene TRBJ1-3; no firm D call. The CDR3 is made up of 16 amino acids. Trimming stripped 3 bases from V and 0 bases from J, with 12 bases between. Germline CDR1 is SGHTA and CDR2 is FQGNSA. The CDR3 nucleotides read TGTGCCAGCAGCTTTAATAACCCCAGCTCTGGAAACACCATATATTTT. It specifies CASSFNNPSSGNTIYF.

This clone was observed a single time. In DNA, the CDR3 is TGTGCCAGCAGCTTTGAGGGGACTACTAGCACAGATACGCAGTATTTT. This codes for CASSFEGTTSTDTQYF. The chain employs TRBV5-5 and TRBJ2-3; 7 bases map to TRBD2. The CDR3 is 16 amino acids. In germline, CDR1 is SGHKS, CDR2 YYEKEE (reference sequence). J lost 0 bases, V lost 2 bases, and 6 bases had no gene match.

V is TRBV5-1 and J is TRBJ2-1; weak D call: TRBD2 (5 bases). The ends were cut back, 0 bases at V and 8 bases at J, with 15 bases in the middle. CDR3 length: 15 residues. CDR1 is SGHRS, CDR2 YFSETQ, per germline. CDR3 nucleotide sequence: TGCGCCAGCAGCTTGGAGGCTAGCACTTTGTATGAGCAGTTCTTC. Protein product: CASSLEASTLYEQFF.

The chain recombines TRBV10-2 with TRBJ2-3; 12 nucleotides line up with TRBD2. V trimming: 8 bases; J trimming: 2 bases; junction bases outside the gene matches: 5. This CDR3 is 15 amino acids long. Germline lookup yields CDR1 WSHSY and CDR2 SAAADI. Here the CDR3 reads CASRTSGGFTDTQYF. CDR3 coding DNA: TGCGCCAGCCGTACTAGCGGGGGGTTCACAGATACGCAGTATTTT.

The chain recombines TRBV11-3 with TRBJ2-2, with TRBD1 matching over 9 bases. Germline loops: CDR1 SGHNT, CDR2 YENEEA. The CDR3 is 14 amino acids. V shed 4 bases and J 7 bases; nucleotides not matched to a gene: 4. In DNA form, the CDR3 reads TGTGCCAGCAGCTCAGGACAGGGGCTCGGGGAGCTGTTTTTT. Protein sequence: CASSSGQGLGELFF.

The gene calls are TRBV6-5 and TRBJ2-5; 8 positions agree with TRBD2. The V segment lost 7 bases and the J segment 2 bases; nucleotides outside the gene matches: 3. Germline loops: CDR1 MNHEY, CDR2 SVGAGI. The CDR3 consists of 13 residues. CDR3 coding DNA: TGTGCCAGCACCCGGGGGGGGCAAGAGACCCAGTACTTC. It specifies CASTRGGQETQYF.

The chain combines TRBV6-5 with TRBJ2-1, with 8 positions matching TRBD2. Germline CDR1 MNHEY, CDR2 SVGAGI. The V segment lost 5 bases and the J segment 3 bases; nucleotides outside the gene matches: 6. The CDR3 sequence is 15 residues long. The CDR3 DNA reads as TGTGCCAGCAGTCAACGGGGGGGCTTCTACAATGAGCAGTTCTTC. This translates into CASSQRGGFYNEQFF.

V usage is TRBV7-2 and J usage is TRBJ2-1, with 11 positions matching TRBD2. After removal of 6 bases from V and 4 bases from J, the junction contained 5 bases not matched to a gene. The CDR3 length is 15 residues. The germline V gene has CDR1 SGHTA and CDR2 FQGNSA. The CDR3 nucleotides are TGTGCCAGCAGTCCTAGCGGGGGGCGATACAATGAGCAGTTCTTC. Protein sequence: CASSPSGGRYNEQFF.